This TCR beta chain was retrieved from a study of T cell repertoires in cytomegalovirus infection. Study-wide context: Indicated by public TCR beta signatures were CMV infection and matching HLA type.

Germline-derived CDR1 and CDR2 are WNHNN and SYGVQD (reference sequence). This CDR3 has 16 amino acids. V gave up 0 bases and J gave up 1 base, with 11 bases separating them. For this clonotype: Its antigen remains unidentified.

TCRdb re-called the reads with MiXCR, one entry per CDR3 protein. The sample consists of hundreds of thousands of distinct CDR3 sequences, about a third of them appearing once. Study results and caveats: Totalled public TCR beta family frequency picked out people who carried CMV plus the relevant HLA. Dominant in the ex vivo response were TCR beta clonotypes restricted by HLA-C and specific for CMV.

The sample taken for sequencing was PBMCs. This rearrangement joins TRBV10-1 to TRBJ2-3; D perhaps matches TRBD1 (6 bases). The receptor was isolated from a human donor in good health (CMV status not recorded). Some clones in this sample may be carry-over from other donors' samples. The DNA for the CDR3 is TGCGCCAGCAGTGAGTCTGGGGGCGAGGGCACAGATACGCAGTATTTT. Its protein is CASSESGGEGTDTQYF.